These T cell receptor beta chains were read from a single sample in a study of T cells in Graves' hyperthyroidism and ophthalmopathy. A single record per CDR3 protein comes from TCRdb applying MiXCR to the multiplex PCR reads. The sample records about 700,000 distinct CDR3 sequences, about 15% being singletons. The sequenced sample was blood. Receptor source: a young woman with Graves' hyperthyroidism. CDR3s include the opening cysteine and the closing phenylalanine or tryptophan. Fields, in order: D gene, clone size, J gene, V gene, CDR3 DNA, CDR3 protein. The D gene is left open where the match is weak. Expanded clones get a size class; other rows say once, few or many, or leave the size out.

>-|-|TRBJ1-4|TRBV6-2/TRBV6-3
TGTGCCAGCAGTCCCCGGGACGGAACTAATGAAAAACTGTTTTTT
CASSPRDGTNEKLFF
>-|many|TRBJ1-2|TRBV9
TGTGCCAGCAGCGTAGGGGGCTCTACTAACTATGGCTACACCTTC
CASSVGGSTNYGYTF
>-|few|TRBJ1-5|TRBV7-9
TGTGCCAGCAGCTTAGGTGGGACGGATCAGCCCCAGCATTTT
CASSLGGTDQPQHF
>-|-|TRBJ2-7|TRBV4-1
TGCGCCAGCAGCCAAGTAGGGGCGCCGTCCTACGAGCAGTACTTC
CASSQVGAPSYEQYF
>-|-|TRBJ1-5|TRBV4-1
TGCGCCAGCAGCCAACTCCCACCGTGGCCGGGGGGGGGTGGGCCCCAGCATTTT
CASSQLPPWPGGGGPQHF
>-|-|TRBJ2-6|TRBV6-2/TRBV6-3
TGTGCCAGCAGTTACATATTGGACCGTTCGACCTCTGGGGCCAACGTCCTGACTTTC
CASSYILDRSTSGANVLTF
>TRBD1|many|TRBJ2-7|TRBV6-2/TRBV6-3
TGTGCCAGCAGTTTTGACAGGGACTACGAGCAGTACTTC
CASSFDRDYEQYF
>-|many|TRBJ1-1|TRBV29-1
TGCAGCGTCGCAGGGCTAATGAACACTGAAGCTTTCTTT
CSVAGLMNTEAFF
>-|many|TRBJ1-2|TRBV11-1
TGTGCCAGCAGCCCATCCGGGGGGATCTATGGCTACACCTTC
CASSPSGGIYGYTF
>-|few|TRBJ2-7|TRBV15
TGTGCCACCAGCAGAGACAGCTCCTACGAGCAGTACTTC
CATSRDSSYEQYF
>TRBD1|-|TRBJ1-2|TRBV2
TGTGCCAGCGAAATCCGGGACAGGGCCTCTAACTATGGCTACACCTTC
CASEIRDRASNYGYTF
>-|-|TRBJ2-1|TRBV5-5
TGTGCCAGCAGCTTGGCGTCATTAGCCAGGGACTCCTACAATGAGCAGTTCTTC
CASSLASLARDSYNEQFF
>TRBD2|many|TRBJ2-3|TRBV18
TGTGCCAGCTCACGCCCCGGGGTAGCGGGAGAAAGAGATACGCAGTATTTT
CASSRPGVAGERDTQYF
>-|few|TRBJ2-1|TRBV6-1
TGTGCCAGCCGCTGGACCCACGGAAACAATGAGCAGTTCTTC
CASRWTHGNNEQFF
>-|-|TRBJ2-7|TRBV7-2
TGTGCCAGCAGCTTACGGGTCGGTTCGCGGGACATCTACGAGCAGTACTTC
CASSLRVGSRDIYEQYF
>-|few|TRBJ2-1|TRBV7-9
TGTGCCAGCACACGTGGCTGGGACAACCTTTACAATGAGCAGTTCTTC
CASTRGWDNLYNEQFF
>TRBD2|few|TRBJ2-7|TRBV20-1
TGCAGTGCTAGACAGACTAGCGGTTCCTACGAGCAGTACTTC
CSARQTSGSYEQYF
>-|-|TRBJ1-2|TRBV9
TGTGCCAGCAGCGACCTCCCTTTCGATGGCTACACCTTC
CASSDLPFDGYTF
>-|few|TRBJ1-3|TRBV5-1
TGCGCCAGCAGCTTGGGACAGTACTCTGGAAACACCATATATTTT
CASSLGQYSGNTIYF
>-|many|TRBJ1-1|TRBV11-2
TGTGCCAGCAGCAAGGGGTCTTACACTGAAGCTTTCTTT
CASSKGSYTEAFF
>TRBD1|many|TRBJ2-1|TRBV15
TGTGCCACTAAGACAGGGGGGCGCAATGAGCAGTTCTTC
CATKTGGRNEQFF
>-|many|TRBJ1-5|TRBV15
TGTGCCACCAGCAGAGATGCCGACGGTTGGAACAATCAGCCCCAGCATTTT
CATSRDADGWNNQPQHF
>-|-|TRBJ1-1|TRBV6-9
TGTGCCAGCAGTTACCTCCGGACCAGGGGGAACACTGAAGCTTTCTTT
CASSYLRTRGNTEAFF
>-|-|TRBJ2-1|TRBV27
TGTGCCAGCAGTTCCTTCGGATTGAACAATGAGCAGTTCTTC
CASSSFGLNNEQFF
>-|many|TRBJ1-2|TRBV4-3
TGCGCCAGCAGCCAAGGCGAGGGAGTGGACTATGGCTACACCTTC
CASSQGEGVDYGYTF
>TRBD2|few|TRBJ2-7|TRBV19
TGTGCCAGTAGCATGGCGAGCGGGACTTACGAGCAGTACTTC
CASSMASGTYEQYF
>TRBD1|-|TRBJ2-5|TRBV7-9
TGTGCCAGCAGCTTGGGGGACAGGGGGATGGAGACCCAGTACTTC
CASSLGDRGMETQYF
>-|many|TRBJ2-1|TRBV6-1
TGTGCCAGCAGAGTTAGCGGTAACTCCTACAATGAGCAGTTCTTC
CASRVSGNSYNEQFF
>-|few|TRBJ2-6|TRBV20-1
TGCAGTGCTGGGGGCGCTGGGGCCAACGTCCTGACTTTC
CSAGGAGANVLTF
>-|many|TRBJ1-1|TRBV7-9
TGTGCCAGCAGCTTAGAACCGTGGAACACTGAAGCTTTCTTT
CASSLEPWNTEAFF
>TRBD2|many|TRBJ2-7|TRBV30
TGTGCCTGGAGCGGGGGGAGAGGGGACCCCTCCGAGCAGTACTTC
CAWSGGRGDPSEQYF
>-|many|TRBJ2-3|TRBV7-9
TGTGCCAGCAGCGCACTGAGGCCCGAGTTCGGAGATACGCAGTATTTT
CASSALRPEFGDTQYF
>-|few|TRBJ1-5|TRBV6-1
TGTGCCAGCAGCCCTACCCTCTCCAGGGTTAGCAATCAGTCCCAGCATTTT
CASSPTLSRVSNQSQHF
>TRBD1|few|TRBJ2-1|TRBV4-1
TGCGCCAGCAGCCCATACCAGGGGGCGCCATACAATGAGCAGTTCTTC
CASSPYQGAPYNEQFF
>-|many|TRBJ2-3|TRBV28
TGTGCCAGCATGGCGCCAGGGGATGGCACAGATACGCAGTATTTT
CASMAPGDGTDTQYF
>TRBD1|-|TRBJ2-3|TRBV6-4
TGTGCCAGCAGTTCGGGACAGGGCAGTAGTGCGCAGTATTTT
CASSSGQGSSAQYF
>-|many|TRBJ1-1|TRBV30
TGTGCCTGGAGTGTACAATTGGGGACTGAAGCTTTCTTT
CAWSVQLGTEAFF
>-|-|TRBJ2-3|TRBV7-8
TGTGCCAGCAGCTGGGGGGTGTCAGCGTTCAGCACAGATACGCAGTATTTT
CASSWGVSAFSTDTQYF
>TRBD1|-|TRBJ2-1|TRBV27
TGTGCCAGCAGTTTATACCCCAGACAGGGTTACAATGAGCAGTTCTTC
CASSLYPRQGYNEQFF
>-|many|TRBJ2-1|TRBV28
TGTGCCAGCAGTTTACAAGCTAAGGGGAACAATGAGCAGTTCTTC
CASSLQAKGNNEQFF
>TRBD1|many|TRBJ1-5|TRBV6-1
TGTGCCAGCAGGGGTGGGACAGATCTTAGCAATCAGCCCCAGCATTTT
CASRGGTDLSNQPQHF
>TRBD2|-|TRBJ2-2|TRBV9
TGTGCCAGCAGCGTAGAGGCGGGAGTCTTCACCGGGGAGCTGTTTTTT
CASSVEAGVFTGELFF
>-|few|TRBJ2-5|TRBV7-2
TGTGCCAGCAGCGCACCTCTCATGTCTTATGAGGTGGTCCAGTACTTC
CASSAPLMSYEVVQYF
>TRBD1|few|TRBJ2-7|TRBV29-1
TGCAGCGCCGGTGGACAGGGAAACTACGAGCAGTACTTC
CSAGGQGNYEQYF
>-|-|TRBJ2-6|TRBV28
TGTGCCAGCAGTGCTGGGACGGTCCCTGGGGCCAACGTCCTGACTTTC
CASSAGTVPGANVLTF
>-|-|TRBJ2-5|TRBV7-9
TGTGCCAGCAGCTTAGCGGGAGAACCTTCTGGGGCCCAGTACTTC
CASSLAGEPSGAQYF
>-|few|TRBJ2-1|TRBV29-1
TGCAGCGTTGAATTTGTTGGGAATGAGCAGTTCTTC
CSVEFVGNEQFF
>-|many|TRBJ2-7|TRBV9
TGTGCCAGCAGCGTAGGGGACGGGACCTCCTACGAGCAGTACTTC
CASSVGDGTSYEQYF
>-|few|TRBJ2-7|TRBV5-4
TGTGCCAGCAGCCGCCCGCCGGGCTACGAGCAGTACTTC
CASSRPPGYEQYF
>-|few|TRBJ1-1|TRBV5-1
TGCGCCGGCAGCTTCAACGGGCAACGGTTCACTGAAGCTTTCTTT
CAGSFNGQRFTEAFF
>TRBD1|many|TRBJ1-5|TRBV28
TGTGCCAGCAGTCGACAGGGAGGTCGGTTACGGCCCCAGCATTTT
CASSRQGGRLRPQHF
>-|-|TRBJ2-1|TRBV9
TGTGCCAGCAGCGCAGGATCTCCGCAATCGAGCGAGCAGTTCTTC
CASSAGSPQSSEQFF
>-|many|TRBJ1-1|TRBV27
TGTGCCAGCAGTTCCCCCCCGAGTGGGAACACTGAAGCTTTCTTT
CASSSPPSGNTEAFF